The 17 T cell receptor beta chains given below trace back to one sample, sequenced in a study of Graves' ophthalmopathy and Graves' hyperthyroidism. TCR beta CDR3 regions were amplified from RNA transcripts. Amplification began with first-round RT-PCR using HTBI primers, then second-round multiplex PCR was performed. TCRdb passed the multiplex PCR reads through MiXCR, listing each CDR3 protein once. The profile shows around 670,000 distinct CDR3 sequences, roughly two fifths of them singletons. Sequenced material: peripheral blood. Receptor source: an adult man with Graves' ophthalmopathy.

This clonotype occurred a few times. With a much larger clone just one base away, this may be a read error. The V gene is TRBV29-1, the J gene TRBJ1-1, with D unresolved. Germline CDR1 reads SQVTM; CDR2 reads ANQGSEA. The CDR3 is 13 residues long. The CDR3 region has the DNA TGCAGCGTTGTCCCCGGGCTGCGGACTGGAGCTTTCTTT. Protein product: CSVVPGLRTGAFF.

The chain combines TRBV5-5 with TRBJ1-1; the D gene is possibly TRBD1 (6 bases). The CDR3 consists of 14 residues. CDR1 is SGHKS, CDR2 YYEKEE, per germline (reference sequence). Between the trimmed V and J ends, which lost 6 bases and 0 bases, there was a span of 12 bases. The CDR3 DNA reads TGTGCCAGCAATATTCAGGGGTTGAACACTGAAGCTTTCTTT. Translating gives CASNIQGLNTEAFF.

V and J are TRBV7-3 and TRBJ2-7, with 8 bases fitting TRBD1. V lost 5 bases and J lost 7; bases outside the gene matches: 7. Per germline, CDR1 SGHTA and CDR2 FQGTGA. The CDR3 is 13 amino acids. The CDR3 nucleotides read TGTGCCAGCAGCGCCCGACAGGGGAGGGAGCAGTACTTC. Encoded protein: CASSARQGREQYF.

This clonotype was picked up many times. The CDR3 loop reads CSVPQVRRGFDYGYTF. The CDR3 DNA reads as TGCAGCGTCCCCCAGGTTCGCAGGGGGTTTGACTATGGCTACACCTTC. The V call is TRBV29-1, the J call TRBJ1-2; 7 positions match TRBD1. The V and J ends lost 6 bases and 3 bases, in that order; junction bases with no gene match: 16. This CDR3 has 16 residues. In germline, CDR1 is SQVTM, CDR2 ANQGSEA.

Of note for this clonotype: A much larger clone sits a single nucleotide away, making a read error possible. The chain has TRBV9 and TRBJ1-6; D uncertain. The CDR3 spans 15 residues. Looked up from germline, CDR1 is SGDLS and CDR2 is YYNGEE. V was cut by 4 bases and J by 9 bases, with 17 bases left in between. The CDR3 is CASSRDLTRSSPLHF. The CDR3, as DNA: TGTGCCAGCAGCCGAGACCTCACCAGGTCTTCACCCCTCCACTTT.

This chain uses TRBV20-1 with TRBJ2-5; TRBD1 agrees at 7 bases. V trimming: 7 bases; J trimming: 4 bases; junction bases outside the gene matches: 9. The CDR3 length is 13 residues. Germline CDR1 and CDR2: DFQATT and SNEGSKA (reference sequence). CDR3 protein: CSENDRDGETQYF. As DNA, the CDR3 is TGCAGTGAGAACGACAGGGACGGAGAGACCCAGTACTTC.

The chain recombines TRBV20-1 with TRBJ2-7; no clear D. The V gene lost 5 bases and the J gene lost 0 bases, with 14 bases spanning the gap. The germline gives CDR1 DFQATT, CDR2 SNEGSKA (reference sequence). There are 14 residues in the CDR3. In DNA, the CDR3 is TGCAGTGCTCTCACTCGGTTATTCTCCTACGAGCAGTACTTC. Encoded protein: CSALTRLFSYEQYF.

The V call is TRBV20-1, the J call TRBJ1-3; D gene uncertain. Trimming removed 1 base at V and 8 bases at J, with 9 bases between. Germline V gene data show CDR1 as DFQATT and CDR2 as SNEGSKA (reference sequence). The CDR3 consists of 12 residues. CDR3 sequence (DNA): TGCAGTGCTAGAGTCCGGGGAGACACCATATATTTT. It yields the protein CSARVRGDTIYF.

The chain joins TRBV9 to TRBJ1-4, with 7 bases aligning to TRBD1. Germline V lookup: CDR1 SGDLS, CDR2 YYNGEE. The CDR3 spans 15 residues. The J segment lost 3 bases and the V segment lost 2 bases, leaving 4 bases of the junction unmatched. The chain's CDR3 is CASSVSGTANEKLFF. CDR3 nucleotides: TGTGCCAGCAGCGTTTCCGGGACAGCTAATGAAAAACTGTTTTTT.

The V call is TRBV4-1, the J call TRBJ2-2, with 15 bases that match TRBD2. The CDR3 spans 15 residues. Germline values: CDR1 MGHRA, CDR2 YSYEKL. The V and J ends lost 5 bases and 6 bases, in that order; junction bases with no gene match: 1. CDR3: CASSGTSGRPGELFF. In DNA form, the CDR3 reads TGCGCCAGCAGCGGGACTAGCGGGAGGCCCGGGGAGCTGTTTTTT.

CDR3 sequence: CASSLDSSFYSPLHF. For the CDR3, the DNA is TGTGCCAGCAGCTTAGATTCGTCTTTTTATTCACCCCTCCACTTT. This chain connects TRBV11-2 to TRBJ1-6, with D uncertain. V dropped 0 bases and J dropped 8 bases, with 11 bases sitting between them. CDR1 is SGHAT and CDR2 is FQNNGV in the germline V gene. CDR3 length equals 15 residues.

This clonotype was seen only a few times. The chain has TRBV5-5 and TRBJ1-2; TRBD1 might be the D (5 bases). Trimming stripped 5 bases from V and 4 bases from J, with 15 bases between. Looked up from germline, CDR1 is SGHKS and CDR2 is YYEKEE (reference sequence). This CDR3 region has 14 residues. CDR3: CASRLAGGGYGYTF. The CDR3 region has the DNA TGTGCCAGCAGACTTGCGGGTGGGGGCTATGGCTACACCTTC.

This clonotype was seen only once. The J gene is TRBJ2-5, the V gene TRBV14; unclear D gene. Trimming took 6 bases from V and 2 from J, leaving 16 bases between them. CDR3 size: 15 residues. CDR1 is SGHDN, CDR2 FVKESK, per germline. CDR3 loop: CASRGRALIQETQYF. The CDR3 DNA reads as TGTGCCAGCAGAGGCCGGGCCCTGATTCAAGAGACCCAGTACTTC.

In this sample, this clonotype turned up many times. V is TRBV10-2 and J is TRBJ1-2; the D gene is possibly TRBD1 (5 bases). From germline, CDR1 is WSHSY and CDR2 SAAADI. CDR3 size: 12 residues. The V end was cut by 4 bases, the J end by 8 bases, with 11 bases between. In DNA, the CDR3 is TGCGCCAGCAGTGGGGACGACCGGGGCTACACCTTC. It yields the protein CASSGDDRGYTF.

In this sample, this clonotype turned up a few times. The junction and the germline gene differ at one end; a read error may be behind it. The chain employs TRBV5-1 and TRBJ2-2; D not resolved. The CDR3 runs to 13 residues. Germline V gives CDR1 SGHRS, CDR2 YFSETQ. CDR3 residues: CASSQKTGGELFF. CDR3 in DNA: TGTGCCAGCAGTCAAAAAACGGGCGGGGAGCTGTTTTTT. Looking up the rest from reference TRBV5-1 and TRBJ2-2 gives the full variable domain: KAGVTQTPRYLIKTRGQQVTLSCSPISGHRSVSWYQQTPGQGLQFLFEYFSETQRNKGNFPGRFSGRQFSNSRSEMNVSTLELGDSALYLCASSQKTGGELFFGEGSRLTVL.

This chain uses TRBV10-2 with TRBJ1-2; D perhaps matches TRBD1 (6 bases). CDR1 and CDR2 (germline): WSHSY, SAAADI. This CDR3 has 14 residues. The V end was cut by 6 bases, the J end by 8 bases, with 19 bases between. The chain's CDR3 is CASSQGPAGGGYTF. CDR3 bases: TGCGCCAGCAGCCAGGGGCCCGCGGGAGGAGGCTACACCTTC.

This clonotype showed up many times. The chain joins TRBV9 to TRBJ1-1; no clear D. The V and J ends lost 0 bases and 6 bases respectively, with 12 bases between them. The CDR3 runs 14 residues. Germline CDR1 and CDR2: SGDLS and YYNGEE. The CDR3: CASSVGQRDPEAFF. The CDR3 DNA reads TGTGCCAGCAGCGTAGGACAAAGAGACCCTGAAGCTTTCTTT. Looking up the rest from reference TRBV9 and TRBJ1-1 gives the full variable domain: DSGVTQTPKHLITATGQRVTLRCSPRSGDLSVYWYQQSLDQGLQFLIQYYNGEERAKGNILERFSAQQFPDLHSELNLSSLELGDSALYFCASSVGQRDPEAFFGQGTRLTVV.